One TCR beta chain is described in this entry. Its antigen is as yet unknown. The data originate from a study of CD8+ T cells in alopecia areata. This CDR3 comprises 14 residues. Germline loops: CDR1 MNHNY, CDR2 SVGAGI (reference sequence). Deletions cut 5 bases from V and 3 bases from J, with 13 bases between. RNA, once extracted, was reverse transcribed into cDNA for use as the sequencing template. TCRdb's copy holds only in-frame clones and misses some; the assay was immunoSEQ multiplex PCR. The sample holds about 37,000 clones, around 50% seen once. General observations from the study: Researchers reported that TCR sharing among patients proved less clear than in mice, possibly HLA-linked.

Roughly five patients had their CD4+ cells sorted into CD25+CD127- cells. Lesional scalp punch biopsies and peripheral blood were collected from alopecia areata patients. The receptor was derived from a human donor with alopecia areata. Input material: CD4+ Tregs sorted from blood. The V call is TRBV6-6, the J call TRBJ1-2; D gene uncertain. CDR3 in DNA: TGTGCCAGCAGTCACATCAGTAGGGACTATGGCTACACCTTC. It codes for CASSHISRDYGYTF.